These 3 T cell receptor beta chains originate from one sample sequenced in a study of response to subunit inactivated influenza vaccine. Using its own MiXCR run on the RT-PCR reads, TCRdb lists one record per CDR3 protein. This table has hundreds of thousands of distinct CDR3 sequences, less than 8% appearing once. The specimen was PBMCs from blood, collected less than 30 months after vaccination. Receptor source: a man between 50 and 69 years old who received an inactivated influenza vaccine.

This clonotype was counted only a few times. The CDR3 DNA reads TGTGCCAGCAGCCAAGTTCCGTACCAAGAGACCCAGTACTTC. Translated, it gives CASSQVPYQETQYF. The chain is built from TRBV4-2 and TRBJ2-5; D remains ambiguous. V lost 1 base, J lost 0 bases, and 6 bases lay in between. Germline assignment: CDR1 LGHNA and CDR2 YNFKEQ. CDR3 length: 14 residues.

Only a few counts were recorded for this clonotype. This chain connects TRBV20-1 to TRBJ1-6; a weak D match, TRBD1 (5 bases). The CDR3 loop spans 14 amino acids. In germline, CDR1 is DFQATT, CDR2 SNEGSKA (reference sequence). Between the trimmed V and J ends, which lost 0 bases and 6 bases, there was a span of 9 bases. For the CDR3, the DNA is TGCAGTGCTAGAGATCCAGGGTCTAATTCACCCCTCCACTTT. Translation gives CSARDPGSNSPLHF.

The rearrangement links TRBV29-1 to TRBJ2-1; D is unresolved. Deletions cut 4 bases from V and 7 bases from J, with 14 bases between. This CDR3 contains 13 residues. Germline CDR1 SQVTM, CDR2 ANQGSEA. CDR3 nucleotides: TGCAGCGTTGCGGCAGAAAGGAGTAATGAGCAGTTCTTC. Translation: CSVAAERSNEQFF.